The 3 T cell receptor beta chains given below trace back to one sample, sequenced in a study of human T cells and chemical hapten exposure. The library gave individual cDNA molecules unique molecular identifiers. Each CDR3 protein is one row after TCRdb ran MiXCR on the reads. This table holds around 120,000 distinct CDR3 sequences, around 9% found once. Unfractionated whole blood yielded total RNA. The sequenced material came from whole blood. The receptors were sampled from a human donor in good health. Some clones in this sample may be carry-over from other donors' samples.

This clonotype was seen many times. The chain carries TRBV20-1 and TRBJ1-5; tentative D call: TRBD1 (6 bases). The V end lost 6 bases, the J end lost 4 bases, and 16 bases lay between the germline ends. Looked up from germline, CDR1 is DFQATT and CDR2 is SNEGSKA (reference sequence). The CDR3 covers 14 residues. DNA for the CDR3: TGCAGTGCCGTCTTCCGGGACACTAATCAGCCCCAGCATTTT. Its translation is CSAVFRDTNQPQHF.

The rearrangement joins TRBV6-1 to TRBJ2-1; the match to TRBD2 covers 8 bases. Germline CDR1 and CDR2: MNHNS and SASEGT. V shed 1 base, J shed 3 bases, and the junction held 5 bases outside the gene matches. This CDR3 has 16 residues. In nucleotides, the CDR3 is TGTGCCAGCAGTGAAGGTGGACTAGCTTTCTACAATGAGCAGTTCTTC. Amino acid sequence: CASSEGGLAFYNEQFF.

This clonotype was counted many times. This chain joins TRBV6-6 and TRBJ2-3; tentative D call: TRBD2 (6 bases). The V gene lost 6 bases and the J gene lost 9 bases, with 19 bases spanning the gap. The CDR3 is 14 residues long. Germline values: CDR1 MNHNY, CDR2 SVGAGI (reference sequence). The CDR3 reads CASSSEGSVRTQYF. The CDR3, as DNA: TGTGCCAGCAGCTCGGAGGGGTCCGTAAGGACGCAGTATTTT.